This T cell receptor beta chain was captured by sequencing in a study of cytomegalovirus exposure and HLA in healthy donors. Study-wide results and caveats: Using the classifier, cytomegalovirus status was reportedly diagnosed with high specificity and sensitivity. Analyses of presence/absence relied on an assumption of roughly uniform sequencing depth across donors.

60 Vbeta and 13 Jbeta primers were used in PCR. Generated by immunoSEQ multiplex PCR, the TCRdb table keeps only in-frame clones and is missing some. The table lists around 130,000 clones, more than 60% of them singletons. Germline V gene sequence: CDR1 SGHTA, CDR2 FQGNSA. V lost 1 base and J lost 0; bases outside the gene matches: 2. This CDR3 is built from 16 residues. Turning to this clone: The antigen remains unidentified.

The TCR sequence derives from a woman in her thirties or forties in good health and CMV-seropositive. The chain couples TRBV7-2 to TRBJ2-1, with 8 bases that match TRBD2. Input material: PBMCs. The CDR3 DNA follows: TGTGCCAGCAGCTTAGGCGCGGGGGGCTCCTACAATGAGCAGTTCTTC. Its protein is CASSLGAGGSYNEQFF.